This T cell receptor beta chain was found in a study of T cells in women clearing cervical HPV infection. Findings of the study overall: Associations may precede or follow infection; HPV-specific or memory T cells were not isolated. CIN3+ cases had significantly higher TCR richness than controls; evenness did not differ.

immunoSEQ multiplex PCR used an average of roughly 1,100 ng genomic DNA. Generated by immunoSEQ multiplex PCR, the TCRdb table keeps only in-frame clones and is missing some. The specimen's table records 15,000 to 20,000 clones. Note on this clone: Its antigen remains unidentified.

Material for sequencing was blood buffy coat. This TCR was recovered from a woman between 18 and 70 years old with a cervical HPV16 infection that either progressed to CIN3+ or cleared (not recorded which).

The CDR3 is CASRSSGGSSYEQYF. The CDR3 DNA, read in part, is TGTGCCAGTAGGTCCAGCGGGGGTTCGTCCTACGAG. This chain links TRBV19 with TRBJ2-7, with 8 bases that match TRBD2. The CDR3 end lies 3 residues beyond the end of the read and is filled in from the germline J gene. The CDR3 covers 15 residues. After removal of 6 bases from V and 1 base from J, the junction contained 8 bases not matched to a gene. CDR1 LNHDA and CDR2 SQIVND come from the germline V gene (reference sequence).